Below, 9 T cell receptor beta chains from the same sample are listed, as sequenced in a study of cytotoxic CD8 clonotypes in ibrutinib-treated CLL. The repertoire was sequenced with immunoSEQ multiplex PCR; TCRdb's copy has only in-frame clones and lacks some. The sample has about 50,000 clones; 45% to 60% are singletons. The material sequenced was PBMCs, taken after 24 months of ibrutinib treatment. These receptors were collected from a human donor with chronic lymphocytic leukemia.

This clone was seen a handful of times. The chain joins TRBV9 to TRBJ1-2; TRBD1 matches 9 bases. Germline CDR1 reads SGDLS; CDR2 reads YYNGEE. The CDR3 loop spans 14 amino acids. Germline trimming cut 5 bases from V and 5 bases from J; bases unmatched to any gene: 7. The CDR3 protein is CASRPRGTGYGYTF. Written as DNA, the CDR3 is TGTGCCAGCAGGCCACGGGGGACAGGGTATGGCTACACCTTC.

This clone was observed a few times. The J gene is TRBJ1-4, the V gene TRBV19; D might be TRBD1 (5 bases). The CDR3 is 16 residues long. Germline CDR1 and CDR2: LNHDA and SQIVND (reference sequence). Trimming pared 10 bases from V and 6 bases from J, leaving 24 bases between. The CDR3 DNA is TGTGCCACCCAGAGGGGAGGACGGTTCAATGATGAAAAACTGTTTTTT. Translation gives CATQRGGRFNDEKLFF.

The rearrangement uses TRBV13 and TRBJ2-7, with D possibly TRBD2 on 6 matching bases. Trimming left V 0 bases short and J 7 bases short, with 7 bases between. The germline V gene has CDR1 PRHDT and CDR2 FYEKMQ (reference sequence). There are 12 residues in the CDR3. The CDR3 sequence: CASSLGRGEQYF. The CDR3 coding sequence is TGTGCCAGCAGCTTAGGCCGGGGGGAGCAGTACTTC.

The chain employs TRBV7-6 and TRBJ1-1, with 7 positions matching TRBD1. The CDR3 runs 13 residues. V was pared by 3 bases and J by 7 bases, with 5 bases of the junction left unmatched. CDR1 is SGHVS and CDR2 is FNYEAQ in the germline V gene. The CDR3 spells CASSLGQKSEAFF. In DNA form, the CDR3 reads TGTGCCAGCAGCTTGGGACAGAAAAGTGAAGCTTTCTTT.

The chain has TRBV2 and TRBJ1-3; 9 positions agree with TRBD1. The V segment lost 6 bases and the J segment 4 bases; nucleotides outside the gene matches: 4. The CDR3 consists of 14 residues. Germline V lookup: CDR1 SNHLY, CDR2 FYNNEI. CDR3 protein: CASRGQGLGNTIYF. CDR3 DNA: TGTGCCAGCAGAGGACAGGGGCTAGGAAACACCATATATTTT.

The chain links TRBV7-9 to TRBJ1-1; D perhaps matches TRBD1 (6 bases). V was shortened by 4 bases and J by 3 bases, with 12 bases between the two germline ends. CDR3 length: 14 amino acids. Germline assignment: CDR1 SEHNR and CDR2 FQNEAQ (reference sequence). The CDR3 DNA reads TGTGCCAGCAGCTCGCGGGGGGCTGACACTGAAGCTTTCTTT. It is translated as CASSSRGADTEAFF.

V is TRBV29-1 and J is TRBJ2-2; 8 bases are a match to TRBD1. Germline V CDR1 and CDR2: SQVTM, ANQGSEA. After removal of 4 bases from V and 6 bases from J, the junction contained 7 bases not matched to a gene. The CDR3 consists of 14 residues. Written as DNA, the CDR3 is TGCAGCGTTGGCGGACAGGGAGGCGCCGGGGAGCTGTTTTTT. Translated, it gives CSVGGQGGAGELFF.

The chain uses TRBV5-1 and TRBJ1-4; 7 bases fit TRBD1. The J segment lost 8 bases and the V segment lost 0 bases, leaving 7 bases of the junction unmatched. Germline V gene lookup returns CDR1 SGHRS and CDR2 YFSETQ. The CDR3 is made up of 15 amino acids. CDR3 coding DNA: TGCGCCAGCAGCTTGGCCGGGACAGAAGGCGAAAAACTGTTTTTT. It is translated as CASSLAGTEGEKLFF. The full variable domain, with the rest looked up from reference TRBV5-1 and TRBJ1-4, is KAGVTQTPRYLIKTRGQQVTLSCSPISGHRSVSWYQQTPGQGLQFLFEYFSETQRNKGNFPGRFSGRQFSNSRSEMNVSTLELGDSALYLCASSLAGTEGEKLFFGSGTQLSVL.

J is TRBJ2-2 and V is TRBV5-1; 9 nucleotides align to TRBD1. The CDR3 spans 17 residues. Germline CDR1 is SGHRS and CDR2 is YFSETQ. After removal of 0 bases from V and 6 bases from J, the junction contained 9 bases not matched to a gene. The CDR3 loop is CASSLGGQGGSAGELFF. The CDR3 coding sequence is TGCGCCAGCAGCTTGGGGGGACAGGGCGGATCTGCCGGGGAGCTGTTTTTT.